One and the same sample provided the 2 T cell receptor beta chains below, sequenced in a study of T cells in Graves' hyperthyroidism and ophthalmopathy. Amplification targeted TCR beta CDR3 regions from RNA transcripts. HTBI primers drove first-round RT-PCR of the TCR CDR3. TCRdb reanalysed the multiplex PCR reads using MiXCR and keeps one entry per CDR3 protein. The table records hundreds of thousands of distinct CDR3 sequences, over 15% of them present only once. Sequenced sample: blood. The receptors come from a woman aged 18-29 years with Graves' hyperthyroidism.

This clonotype has just a few counts. The chain is built from TRBV11-2 and TRBJ2-5; tentative D call: TRBD2 (6 bases). CDR3 length: 15 amino acids. Trimming took 4 bases from V and 2 from J, leaving 14 bases between them. Per germline, CDR1 SGHAT and CDR2 FQNNGV. CDR3 bases: TGTGCCAGCAGCTACACTTCCGGGGGTCAAGAGACCCAGTACTTC. This translates into CASSYTSGGQETQYF.

In this sample, this clonotype turned up many times. This chain joins TRBV28 and TRBJ2-3; tentatively, D is TRBD2 (6 bases). CDR3 length: 15 residues. V was cut by 6 bases and J by 2 bases, with 15 bases left in between. Germline CDR1 and CDR2: MDHEN and SYDVKM. The CDR3 bases are TGTGCCAGCAGCTTACCGGGACTTGACACAGATACGCAGTATTTT. Its translation is CASSLPGLDTDTQYF.